The sequence of this T cell receptor (beta chain) was determined in a study of blood T cell repertoires in COVID-19. Across the whole study: PBMCs, B-cell-depleted T cells, or T cells provided the cDNA or gDNA that made up the material.

The CDR3 extends over 16 amino acids. Per the germline V gene, CDR1 is LGHDT and CDR2 is YNNKEL (reference sequence). V was clipped by 4 bases and J by 8 bases; unmatched bases: 12. Assay used: immunoSEQ multiplex PCR; TCRdb lists only in-frame clones, some missing. The data contain 500,000 or so clones, roughly 87% of them seen just once; the ten biggest clones take up around 0.64%. Sequenced sample: PBMCs or T cells enriched from blood (not recorded which). The V and J genes are TRBV3-1 (or the pseudogene TRBV3-2) and TRBJ1-4; the match to TRBD1 covers 8 bases. The receptor comes from a woman between 18 and 29 years old who had recovered from COVID-19. CDR3 bases: TGTGCCAGCAGCCTGACAGGGGCGGGGCCGGCGGAAAAACTGTTTTTT. This sequence encodes CASSLTGAGPAEKLFF.